One sample yielded the 9 T cell receptor beta chains listed below, sequenced in a study of neurological immune-mediated disorders. Using its own MiXCR run on the 5' RACE reads, TCRdb lists one record per CDR3 protein. The table records around 40,000 distinct CDR3 sequences, 12% of them present only once. The sequenced material came from PBMCs. The receptors come from a female donor in good health.

This clonotype was seen repeatedly, ten times or more. The rearrangement uses TRBV3-1 and TRBJ2-5; tentatively, D is TRBD2 (6 bases). Per the germline V gene, CDR1 is LGHDT and CDR2 is YNNKEL (reference sequence). With 3 bases removed from V and 5 bases from J, the gap between germline ends came to 10 bases. This CDR3 comprises 13 residues. The CDR3 coding sequence is TGTGCCAGCAGCCATGGGGGGAGGGAGACCCAGTACTTC. This gives the protein CASSHGGRETQYF.

This clonotype was seen just once. The chain has TRBV6-5 and TRBJ1-2; D perhaps matches TRBD1 (6 bases). The germline V gene has CDR1 MNHEY and CDR2 SVGAGI. This CDR3 is 15 amino acids long. Between the trimmed V and J ends, which lost 4 bases and 6 bases, there was a span of 18 bases. The CDR3 sequence is CASSSSGAERDGYTF. For the CDR3, the DNA is TGTGCCAGCAGTTCCTCAGGGGCGGAGAGGGATGGCTACACCTTC.

This clonotype has ten or more counts. This chain joins TRBV6-6 and TRBJ2-2; TRBD1 matches at 12 bases. Trimming took 2 bases from V and 6 from J; bases not matched to a gene: 7. Germline-derived CDR1 and CDR2 are MNHNY and SVGAGI (reference sequence). This CDR3 contains 17 residues. The CDR3 DNA reads as TGTGCCAGCAGTTACGCTTGGGACAGGGGGCAGGCCGGGGAGCTGTTTTTT. This sequence encodes CASSYAWDRGQAGELFF.

This clonotype has at least ten counts. The chain is built from TRBV5-1 and TRBJ2-4; no clear D gene. The CDR3 extends over 13 amino acids. Trimming left V 2 bases short and J 8 bases short, with 11 bases between. Germline assignment: CDR1 SGHRS and CDR2 YFSETQ. CDR3 region: CASSFWSRDIQYF. As DNA, the CDR3 is TGCGCCAGCAGCTTCTGGAGTCGGGACATTCAGTACTTC.

This clonotype was found many times. This chain links TRBV2 with TRBJ2-2, with no clear D. Germline V lookup: CDR1 SNHLY, CDR2 FYNNEI. Trimming shortened V by 7 bases and J by 0 bases, and 12 bases separated the two germline ends. This CDR3 contains 15 residues. The CDR3 loop is CASTGSFANTGELFF. Written as DNA, the CDR3 is TGTGCCAGCACGGGCAGTTTCGCGAACACCGGGGAGCTGTTTTTT.

This clonotype appeared many times. This chain uses TRBV6-1 with TRBJ2-1, with D perhaps TRBD2 (5 bases). Germline V CDR1 and CDR2: MNHNS, SASEGT. The CDR3 has 11 amino acids. Trimming shortened V by 7 bases and J by 9 bases, and 10 bases separated the two germline ends. CDR3 region: CASIDRGEQFF. The CDR3 nucleotides are TGTGCCAGCATCGACCGGGGTGAGCAGTTCTTC.

This clonotype was counted many times. The chain is built from TRBV5-1 and TRBJ1-3; TRBD1 matches at 8 bases. V trimming: 3 bases; J trimming: 0 bases; junction bases outside the gene matches: 2. CDR1 is SGHRS and CDR2 is YFSETQ in the germline V gene. CDR3 length: 15 residues. The CDR3 coding sequence is TGCGCCAGCAGCTCCGGGACAGGCTCTGGAAACACCATATATTTT. Amino acid sequence: CASSSGTGSGNTIYF.

The table lists this clonotype with many counts. The V gene is TRBV29-1, the J gene TRBJ1-1; maybe TRBD1 (5 bases). This CDR3 comprises 15 residues. Germline V CDR1 and CDR2: SQVTM, ANQGSEA. V lost 6 bases and J 1 base, leaving 18 bases between the germline ends. As DNA, the CDR3 is TGCAGCGTCCGTGACAGAGCCTATGGGAACACTGAAGCTTTCTTT. Its translation is CSVRDRAYGNTEAFF.

This clonotype was found many times. V usage is TRBV20-1 and J usage is TRBJ1-2; D ambiguous. The CDR3 sequence is 11 residues long. The germline gives CDR1 DFQATT, CDR2 SNEGSKA (reference sequence). Trimming stripped 5 bases from V and 6 bases from J, with 10 bases between. In DNA, the CDR3 is TGCAGTGCTCCGTACAGTAATGGCTACACCTTC. Encoded protein: CSAPYSNGYTF.